The clone carrying this T cell receptor beta chain was counted only a few times. The V segment lost 0 bases and the J segment 5 bases; nucleotides outside the gene matches: 3. This CDR3 is 15 amino acids long. Germline assignment: CDR1 SGHKS and CDR2 YYEKEE (reference sequence). This sample was included in a study of blood T cells in healthy people across ages. Primers used in a second PCR of about 6 to 11 cycles were a sample-barcoded 5' primer and a J-beta primer mix. TCRdb re-derived calls from the 5' RACE reads in MiXCR, one entry per CDR3 protein. The sample has 1.5 million to 2 million distinct CDR3 sequences, 28% seen once; the top ten hold 7.7%.

The sequencing input was blood. The source of this sequence is a woman aged 25 to 39 in good health. This chain uses TRBV5-5 with TRBJ2-1, with 9 bases that match TRBD1. The CDR3 spells CASSLGDRADNEQFF. DNA for the CDR3: TGTGCCAGCAGCTTGGGGGACAGGGCGGACAATGAGCAGTTCTTC.